This is a list of T cell receptor beta chains from one sample in a study of T cell repertoires in cytomegalovirus infection. Using its own MiXCR run on the reads, TCRdb lists one record per CDR3 protein. The data contain around 71,000 distinct CDR3 sequences, 20% to 25% of them singletons. Their recognized antigens are unknown. The sequences come from CD8+ T cells from cultured PBMCs, collected from culture after CMV antigen stimulation. These receptors were taken from a human donor in good health (CMV status not recorded). Some clones in this sample may be carry-over from other donors' samples. Each CDR3 is given with its conserved first and last residue. Each record gives: D gene, clone size, V gene, J gene, CDR3 DNA, CDR3 protein. A D gene is named only where the DNA matches it firmly. The listing skips clone size in some rows; elsewhere it reads once, few, many or a size class.

d_gene: NA; abundance: few; v_gene: TRBV27; j_gene: TRBJ1-1; CDR3nt: TGTGCCAGCAGTCTTCAGTTGGGGAACACTGAAGCTTTCTTT; CDR3aa: CASSLQLGNTEAFF
d_gene: TRBD2; abundance: few; v_gene: TRBV7-8; j_gene: TRBJ2-3; CDR3nt: TGTGCCAGCAGCCCTGCGGGGGGCGGGACAGATACGCAGTATTTT; CDR3aa: CASSPAGGGTDTQYF
d_gene: NA; abundance: few; v_gene: TRBV7-2; j_gene: TRBJ1-5; CDR3nt: TGTGCCAGCAGCTTAGGCCTCCTTCAGCCCCAGCATTTT; CDR3aa: CASSLGLLQPQHF
d_gene: TRBD1; abundance: few; v_gene: TRBV6-1; j_gene: TRBJ1-1; CDR3nt: TGTGCCAGCATGAGCAGGGGGAGGACTGAAGCTTTCTTT; CDR3aa: CASMSRGRTEAFF
d_gene: NA; abundance: NA; v_gene: TRBV20-1; j_gene: TRBJ1-2; CDR3nt: TGCAGTGCTCCGCCAGAAACTAACTATGGCTACACCTTC; CDR3aa: CSAPPETNYGYTF
d_gene: TRBD1; abundance: few; v_gene: TRBV7-8; j_gene: TRBJ2-7; CDR3nt: TGTGCCAGCAGCTTATCTGCGATCGACGTCCAGGGGGTTTACTACGAGCAGTACTTC; CDR3aa: CASSLSAIDVQGVYYEQYF
d_gene: NA; abundance: few; v_gene: TRBV12-3/TRBV12-4; j_gene: TRBJ1-5; CDR3nt: TGTGCCAGCAGTTTAGTGGGTCTGGGGCAGCATTTT; CDR3aa: CASSLVGLGQHF
d_gene: TRBD2; abundance: few; v_gene: TRBV7-7; j_gene: TRBJ2-1; CDR3nt: TGTGCCAGCAGCTTAGCGCGGGCTAGCGGGGGCCTCCCCGGCGGTGAGCAGTTCTTC; CDR3aa: CASSLARASGGLPGGEQFF
d_gene: NA; abundance: NA; v_gene: TRBV7-2; j_gene: TRBJ2-7; CDR3nt: TGTGCCAGCAGAAAGCGGGACACCCCGACCTACGAGCAGTACTTC; CDR3aa: CASRKRDTPTYEQYF
d_gene: NA; abundance: NA; v_gene: TRBV20-1; j_gene: TRBJ1-2; CDR3nt: TGCAGTGCTAGTGAGGGCGGGAGAGCTAACTATGGCTACACCTTC; CDR3aa: CSASEGGRANYGYTF
d_gene: NA; abundance: few; v_gene: TRBV4-2; j_gene: TRBJ1-4; CDR3nt: TGTGCCAGCAGCCAAGTCGGAAGTGCAACTAATGAAAAACTGTTTTTT; CDR3aa: CASSQVGSATNEKLFF
d_gene: NA; abundance: few; v_gene: TRBV27; j_gene: TRBJ2-1; CDR3nt: TGTGCCAGCAGTTTAGAGGGGGATGGGTACAATGAGCAGTTCTTC; CDR3aa: CASSLEGDGYNEQFF